Shown below are 28 T cell receptor beta chains from a single sample sequenced in a study of yellow fever vaccine responses in identical twins. TCRdb analysed the RT-PCR reads with MiXCR anew, one entry per CDR3 protein. The table records about 5,000 distinct CDR3 sequences, over 75% of them present only once. This specimen consisted of T cells from blood (PBMCs), unsorted or a sorted subset (not recorded which), obtained before or after yellow fever vaccination (not recorded which). Every receptor here comes from a woman younger than 30 who received the yellow fever vaccine.

The chain recombines TRBV29-1 with TRBJ2-7, with 12 bases aligning to TRBD1. Germline V lookup: CDR1 SQVTM, CDR2 ANQGSEA. The CDR3 covers 13 residues. V shed 5 bases, J shed 2 bases, and the junction held 1 base outside the gene matches. CDR3 nucleotides: TGCAGCGTTCGGGACAGGGGGCCCTACGAGCAGTACTTC. It codes for CSVRDRGPYEQYF.

V usage is TRBV15 and J usage is TRBJ1-5; D is perhaps TRBD1 (5 bases). Germline CDR1 and CDR2: LNHNV and YYDKDF (reference sequence). The V and J ends lost 3 bases and 5 bases respectively, with 11 bases between them. CDR3 length: 14 amino acids. CDR3 nucleotides: TGTGCCACCAGCAGCCGGGACCACTATCAGCCCCAGCATTTT. Amino acids: CATSSRDHYQPQHF. Full variable domain (outside the CDR3, taken from reference TRBV15 and TRBJ1-5): DAMVIQNPRYQVTQFGKPVTLSCSQTLNHNVMYWYQQKSSQAPKLLFHYYDKDFNNEADTPDNFQSRRPNTSFCFLDIRSPGLGDTAMYLCATSSRDHYQPQHFGDGTRLSIL.

The V call is TRBV7-9, the J call TRBJ1-2; TRBD1 matches at 10 bases. Germline CDR1 is SEHNR and CDR2 is FQNEAQ (reference sequence). CDR3 length: 16 residues. Losses at the gene ends were 8 bases for V and 5 bases for J; bases not matched to a gene: 14. The CDR3 spells CASRLYRQGAWYGYTF. The CDR3 coding sequence is TGTGCCAGCCGGTTATATCGACAGGGGGCCTGGTATGGCTACACCTTC.

This clonotype was seen once. V is TRBV29-1 and J is TRBJ2-3; TRBD2 agrees at 8 bases. Germline CDR1 SQVTM, CDR2 ANQGSEA. The junction had 10 bases not matched to a gene; V was cut back by 4 bases and J by 4 bases. The CDR3 spans 15 residues. CDR3 DNA sequence: TGCAGCGTTGCGTTGTGGACTAGCTACGCAGATACGCAGTATTTT. Translated: CSVALWTSYADTQYF.

This chain connects TRBV19 to TRBJ2-2; TRBD1 aligns across 12 bases. The germline V gene has CDR1 LNHDA and CDR2 SQIVND (reference sequence). V dropped 2 bases and J dropped 1; count of bases not matched to a gene: 5. The CDR3 has 18 amino acids. CDR3 protein: CASSIMGQGAMNTGELFF. The CDR3 DNA reads TGTGCCAGTAGTATAATGGGACAGGGGGCCATGAACACCGGGGAGCTGTTTTTT.

The chain has TRBV29-1 and TRBJ2-7, with a possible D match to TRBD1 (5 bases). This CDR3 comprises 14 residues. Germline CDR1 and CDR2: SQVTM and ANQGSEA. The V end lost 6 bases, the J end lost 0 bases, and 15 bases lay between the germline ends. The CDR3 DNA follows: TGCAGCGTAAGGAACAGGTTCAGCTCCTACGAGCAGTACTTC. It translates to CSVRNRFSSYEQYF.

Concerning this clonotype: The DNA is left out, because the CDR3 cannot be placed on it with certainty; the CDR3 is given as TCRdb lists it. V gene TRBV6-5 combines with J gene TRBJ1-4; the table gives TRBD1 as D, unverified against the DNA. Germline V lookup: CDR1 MNHEY, CDR2 SVGAGI. The CDR3 adds up to 15 amino acids, both ends counted. CDR3 region: CASSYCGQGVKNCFF.

This clonotype occurred once. The chain combines TRBV28 with TRBJ1-4; 7 bases agree with TRBD1. This CDR3 has 15 amino acids. The germline V gene encodes CDR1 MDHEN and CDR2 SYDVKM. The trim removed 6 bases at V and 0 bases at J, leaving 4 bases unmatched. The CDR3 DNA reads as TGTGCCAGCAGACTGACAGGGACAACTAATGAAAAACTGTTTTTT. Translated, it gives CASRLTGTTNEKLFF.

The V call is TRBV4-3, the J call TRBJ2-1; 10 bases agree with TRBD2. The CDR3 totals 16 residues. Germline V gene sequence: CDR1 LGHNA, CDR2 YSLEER. V gave up 0 bases and J gave up 2 bases; unmatched junction bases: 1. CDR3 DNA: TGCGCCAGCAGCCAAGATCTAGCGGGGGCCTACAATGAGCAGTTCTTC. Translating it yields CASSQDLAGAYNEQFF.

On this clonotype itself: The CDR3 ends on some other residue instead of the conserved phenylalanine or tryptophan, so this is likely a read error. The limits of the CDR3 on the DNA are not certain, so only TCRdb's listed CDR3 is given. The chain combines TRBV13 with TRBJ2-1; the table's D call, TRBD2, was not checked against the DNA. The CDR3 numbers 12 amino acids, ends counted. Germline V gives CDR1 PRHDT, CDR2 FYEKMQ (reference sequence). CDR3: CASTDQGLAPIM.

The CDR3 DNA is TGTGCCAGCAGTTCTATCGGGTCCGACTCCTACGAGCAGTACTTC. Amino acid sequence: CASSSIGSDSYEQYF. This chain links TRBV12-3 or TRBV12-4 with TRBJ2-7; D remains unclear. Trimming stripped 4 bases from V and 0 bases from J, with 13 bases between. The CDR3 consists of 15 residues.

The chain links TRBV20-1 to TRBJ2-3; maybe TRBD2 (6 bases). The CDR3 has 14 residues. Germline values: CDR1 DFQATT, CDR2 SNEGSKA (reference sequence). The V and J ends lost 3 bases and 1 base respectively, with 11 bases between them. Here the CDR3 DNA reads TGCAGTGCTAGCGGGAGTGGTGGCACAGATACGCAGTATTTT. The encoded protein is CSASGSGGTDTQYF.

CDR3 nucleotide sequence: TGTGCCATCAGTGACCCGAACGGACTAGCGGGAGGGCCTGGTGAGCAGTTCTTC. It translates to CAISDPNGLAGGPGEQFF. The V and J genes are TRBV10-3 and TRBJ2-1, with 15 bases aligning to TRBD2. Per the germline V gene, CDR1 is ENHRY and CDR2 is SYGVKD. The CDR3 loop spans 18 amino acids. J lost 9 bases, V lost 3 bases, and 12 bases had no gene match.

V and J are TRBV11-3 and TRBJ2-1; the D is unclear. Germline lookup yields CDR1 SGHNT and CDR2 YENEEA. Trimming cost V 5 bases and J 6 bases, with 5 bases left between them. The CDR3 is 11 residues long. The CDR3: CASSHPNEQFF. The CDR3 nucleotides read TGTGCCAGCAGCCACCCCAATGAGCAGTTCTTC. Drawing the rest from reference TRBV11-3 and TRBJ2-1, the complete variable domain is EAGVVQSPRYKIIEKKQPVAFWCNPISGHNTLYWYLQNLGQGPELLIRYENEEAVDDSQLPKDRFSAERLKGVDSTLKIQPAELGDSAVYLCASSHPNEQFFGPGTRLTVL.

This clonotype was recorded once. The chain uses TRBV6-5 and TRBJ2-7; TRBD2 is a possible D gene (5 bases). The germline V gene encodes CDR1 MNHEY and CDR2 SVGAGI. The CDR3 runs to 14 residues. V lost 0 bases, J lost 2 bases, and 8 bases lay in between. CDR3 residues: CASSYSSGTYEQYF. The DNA for the CDR3 is TGTGCCAGCAGTTACTCGAGCGGTACCTACGAGCAGTACTTC.

This clonotype was seen once. For the CDR3, the DNA is TGCGCCAGCAGGGTGGGCGCGGTAACGACTCGGGAGCAGTACTTC. Its protein is CASRVGAVTTREQYF. V gene TRBV5-1 combines with J gene TRBJ2-7; D uncertain. Trimming cost V 5 bases and J 7 bases, with 22 bases left between them. The CDR3 consists of 15 residues. CDR1 SGHRS and CDR2 YFSETQ come from the germline V gene. The whole variable domain, remainder taken from reference TRBV5-1 and TRBJ2-7, is KAGVTQTPRYLIKTRGQQVTLSCSPISGHRSVSWYQQTPGQGLQFLFEYFSETQRNKGNFPGRFSGRQFSNSRSEMNVSTLELGDSALYLCASRVGAVTTREQYFGPGTRLTVT.

In its sample, this clonotype was seen once. V usage is TRBV7-9 and J usage is TRBJ2-3, with 11 bases fitting TRBD2. Germline V gene lookup returns CDR1 SEHNR and CDR2 FQNEAQ (reference sequence). J gave up 3 bases and V 4 bases, and 6 bases lay outside the gene matches. This CDR3 is built from 16 residues. CDR3 region: CASSSRLAGPTDTQYF. The DNA for the CDR3 is TGTGCCAGCAGCTCTCGACTAGCGGGACCGACAGATACGCAGTATTTT.

V usage is TRBV14 and J usage is TRBJ2-1; D perhaps matches TRBD1 (6 bases). The CDR3 runs to 15 residues. Germline-derived CDR1 and CDR2 are SGHDN and FVKESK. V shed 4 bases and J shed 2 bases, with 12 bases lying between them. CDR3 nucleotides: TGTGCCAGCAGCCGGGGGCCCCCCACCTACAATGAGCAGTTCTTC. The encoded protein is CASSRGPPTYNEQFF.

The V gene is TRBV28, the J gene TRBJ2-7, with 7 bases matching TRBD1. Germline CDR1 and CDR2: MDHEN and SYDVKM. Losses at the gene ends were 5 bases for V and 2 bases for J; bases not matched to a gene: 9. This CDR3 comprises 15 residues. The CDR3 sequence is CASSPPDRAPYEQYF. CDR3 nucleotide sequence: TGTGCCAGCAGTCCTCCAGACAGGGCGCCCTACGAGCAGTACTTC. Together with reference TRBV28 and TRBJ2-7, the CDR3 gives the full variable domain: DVKVTQSSRYLVKRTGEKVFLECVQDMDHENMFWYRQDPGLGLRLIYFSYDVKMKEKGDIPEGYSVSREKKERFSLILESASTNQTSMYLCASSPPDRAPYEQYFGPGTRLTVT.

V usage is TRBV29-1 and J usage is TRBJ2-1; 10 nucleotides line up with TRBD2. The germline gives CDR1 SQVTM, CDR2 ANQGSEA. With 5 bases clipped from V and 3 bases from J, the junction kept 4 bases outside the gene matches. This CDR3 spans 14 amino acids. This chain's CDR3 is CSVSGGAGYNEQFF. CDR3 in DNA: TGCAGCGTTAGCGGGGGGGCCGGCTACAATGAGCAGTTCTTC.

The J gene is TRBJ2-5, the V gene TRBV28, with D uncertain. Germline V lookup: CDR1 MDHEN, CDR2 SYDVKM. This CDR3 comprises 13 residues. The V gene lost 2 bases and the J gene lost 5 bases, with 9 bases spanning the gap. CDR3 nucleotides: TGTGCCAGCAGTTTAGGGGTTCGGGAGACCCAGTACTTC. It codes for CASSLGVRETQYF.

This chain connects TRBV7-3 to TRBJ2-5; D is unresolved. The V end lost 0 bases, the J end lost 5 bases, and 7 bases lay between the germline ends. This CDR3 comprises 13 residues. Germline CDR1 SGHTA, CDR2 FQGTGA. The CDR3 region has the DNA TGTGCCAGCAGCTTAACGAATCAGGAGACCCAGTACTTC. It specifies CASSLTNQETQYF.

The rearrangement uses TRBV11-2 and TRBJ2-7; D unresolved. Trimming shortened V by 5 bases and J by 3 bases, and 17 bases separated the two germline ends. Germline V lookup: CDR1 SGHAT, CDR2 FQNNGV. CDR3 length: 15 residues. The CDR3: CASSRTTRDNYEQYF. The CDR3 bases are TGTGCCAGCAGCCGAACTACAAGAGACAACTACGAGCAGTACTTC.

This clonotype appeared once. The chain carries TRBV20-1 and TRBJ2-1; 9 bases fit TRBD2. The CDR3 totals 16 residues. CDR1 and CDR2 (germline): DFQATT, SNEGSKA (reference sequence). V gave up 3 bases and J gave up 0 bases; unmatched junction bases: 6. The CDR3 loop reads CSARDLAGPSYNEQFF. The CDR3 bases are TGCAGTGCTAGGGACCTAGCGGGACCCTCCTACAATGAGCAGTTCTTC.

The chain joins TRBV2 to TRBJ2-1, with TRBD2 matching over 8 bases. CDR1 and CDR2 (germline): SNHLY, FYNNEI. This CDR3 has 16 residues. V lost 3 bases, J lost 1 base, and 5 bases stayed unmatched. The CDR3: CASSESGGLSYNEQFF. As DNA, the CDR3 is TGTGCCAGCAGTGAGTCGGGAGGGCTATCCTACAATGAGCAGTTCTTC.

This clonotype came up a few times. The rearrangement joins TRBV18 to TRBJ1-2; 10 positions match TRBD1. CDR3 length equals 17 residues. V lost 3 bases, J lost 3 bases, and 10 bases stayed unmatched. Per germline, CDR1 KGHSH and CDR2 LQKENI. CDR3 bases: TGTGCCAGCTCACCCCAGGCCCGGACAGGGGGTGACTATGGCTACACCTTC. Translating it yields CASSPQARTGGDYGYTF.

The chain carries TRBV6-2 or TRBV6-3 and TRBJ2-7; D perhaps matches TRBD2 (5 bases). Germline values: CDR1 MNHEY, CDR2 SVGEGT. The V end was cut by 8 bases, the J end by 2 bases, with 10 bases between. This CDR3 has 12 residues. The CDR3 protein is CASGLAPYEQYF. For the CDR3, the DNA is TGTGCCAGCGGGCTAGCCCCCTACGAGCAGTACTTC.

The rearrangement uses TRBV9 and TRBJ2-2; D may match TRBD1 or TRBD2 (5 bases each). The CDR3 contains 15 residues. CDR1 is SGDLS, CDR2 YYNGEE, per germline. Deletions cut 0 bases from V and 2 bases from J, with 8 bases between. The CDR3 bases are TGTGCCAGCAGCGTAGGGGGGTCAAACACCGGGGAGCTGTTTTTT. Protein sequence: CASSVGGSNTGELFF. Looking up the rest from reference TRBV9 and TRBJ2-2 gives the full variable domain: DSGVTQTPKHLITATGQRVTLRCSPRSGDLSVYWYQQSLDQGLQFLIQYYNGEERAKGNILERFSAQQFPDLHSELNLSSLELGDSALYFCASSVGGSNTGELFFGEGSRLTVL.